These 26 T cell receptor beta chains share one sample of origin, sequenced in a study of cytomegalovirus exposure and HLA in healthy donors. The PCR ran on 60 Vbeta and 13 Jbeta primers. Using immunoSEQ multiplex PCR, the repertoire was profiled, and TCRdb retains in-frame clones only, with some absent. The table lists roughly 120,000 clones, 60% to 85% of them singletons. Material for sequencing was PBMCs. The receptors were gathered from a woman in her 30s in good health and CMV-seropositive.

This chain joins TRBV5-6 and TRBJ2-3; 8 positions agree with TRBD1. Germline CDR1 and CDR2: SGHDT and YYEEEE. V lost 9 bases, J lost 3 bases, and 3 bases stayed unmatched. The CDR3 covers 12 residues. CDR3 loop: CATNRGTDTQYF. As DNA, the CDR3 is TGTGCCACCAACAGGGGGACAGATACGCAGTATTTT.

This clone was detected only a few times. V and J are TRBV28 and TRBJ1-2, with a tentative D call TRBD1 (6 bases). Trimming shortened V by 6 bases and J by 6 bases, and 14 bases separated the two germline ends. The CDR3 is made up of 13 amino acids. Germline V CDR1 and CDR2: MDHEN, SYDVKM. The CDR3 here is CASSRNRVNGYTF. For the CDR3, the DNA is TGTGCCAGCAGCCGGAACAGGGTCAATGGCTACACCTTC.

J is TRBJ1-6 and V is TRBV5-4; D ambiguous. This CDR3 has 15 amino acids. The germline V and J ends were trimmed by 0 bases and 5 bases, with 9 bases remaining between them. The V gene's germline CDR1 is SGHNT and CDR2 YYREEE (reference sequence). The CDR3 spells CASSLAFGNNSPLHF. In DNA, the CDR3 is TGTGCCAGCAGCTTGGCCTTCGGGAATAATTCACCCCTCCACTTT.

V gene TRBV28 combines with J gene TRBJ2-7; the match to TRBD2 covers 8 bases. In germline, CDR1 is MDHEN, CDR2 SYDVKM. CDR3 size: 14 residues. V dropped 8 bases and J dropped 5; count of bases not matched to a gene: 11. DNA of the CDR3: TGTGCCAGCTCTGCCGCGGGGGGAGGCCACGAGCAGTACTTC. This encodes CASSAAGGGHEQYF.

The rearrangement joins TRBV5-1 to TRBJ2-5, with D tentatively TRBD2 (6 bases). CDR3 length: 17 residues. Trimming pared 1 base from V and 1 base from J, leaving 17 bases between. The germline CDR1 and CDR2 sequences are SGHRS and YFSETQ. The CDR3, as DNA: TGCGCCAGCAGCTTGTCCCAGGCGATCGGGGGCCAAGAGACCCAGTACTTC. Amino acid sequence: CASSLSQAIGGQETQYF.

Written as DNA, the CDR3 is TGTGCCAGCTCACCACGAGGAGGCCGCGATCAGCCCCAGCATTTT. Translating gives CASSPRGGRDQPQHF. This rearrangement joins TRBV18 to TRBJ1-5; D is ambiguous. Germline V gives CDR1 KGHSH, CDR2 LQKENI. V shed 1 base and J shed 5 bases, with 12 bases lying between them. The CDR3 length is 15 residues.

The chain is built from TRBV9 and TRBJ1-4, with unresolved D. The germline V gene has CDR1 SGDLS and CDR2 YYNGEE. The CDR3 totals 17 residues. Trimming took off 0 bases at V and 1 base at J, with 13 bases between the two ends. The CDR3 sequence is CASSVEGGLGTNEKLFF. The CDR3 DNA reads as TGTGCCAGCAGCGTAGAGGGAGGGCTGGGAACTAATGAAAAACTGTTTTTT.

The chain is built from TRBV4-3 and TRBJ2-1; the D is unclear. V lost 0 bases, J lost 6 bases, and 12 bases lay in between. CDR1 and CDR2 (germline): LGHNA, YSLEER. This CDR3 contains 15 residues. This CDR3 is CASSQEWALSNEQFF. The CDR3 coding sequence is TGCGCCAGCAGCCAAGAGTGGGCACTTAGCAATGAGCAGTTCTTC.

This CDR3 is CASSFTDDNEQFF. The CDR3 nucleotides are TGTGCCAGCAGCTTCACAGACGACAATGAGCAGTTCTTC. The rearrangement joins TRBV5-4 to TRBJ2-1, with D uncertain. The CDR3 contains 13 residues. V was clipped by 2 bases and J by 5 bases, with 8 bases between them. Germline loops: CDR1 SGHNT, CDR2 YYREEE (reference sequence).

This clone appeared a single time. V and J are TRBV9 and TRBJ1-2; no reliable D call. Trimming shortened V by 0 bases and J by 7 bases, and 19 bases separated the two germline ends. Looked up from germline, CDR1 is SGDLS and CDR2 is YYNGEE. This CDR3 spans 16 amino acids. The CDR3, as DNA: TGTGCCAGCAGCGTAGCCCCGGTAGAGGGTGTATCTGGCTACACCTTC. It translates to CASSVAPVEGVSGYTF. Supplemented by reference TRBV9 and TRBJ1-2, the full variable domain reads DSGVTQTPKHLITATGQRVTLRCSPRSGDLSVYWYQQSLDQGLQFLIQYYNGEERAKGNILERFSAQQFPDLHSELNLSSLELGDSALYFCASSVAPVEGVSGYTFGSGTRLTVV.

V is TRBV7-9 and J is TRBJ2-1; 13 bases match TRBD2. From germline, CDR1 is SEHNR and CDR2 FQNEAQ (reference sequence). The junction had 10 bases not matched to a gene; V was cut back by 6 bases and J by 2 bases. CDR3 length equals 18 residues. The CDR3 DNA is TGTGCCAGCAGTCGGACTAGCGGGGGCCGCCAGCCCTACAATGAGCAGTTCTTC. This encodes CASSRTSGGRQPYNEQFF. Variable domain in full (rest from reference TRBV7-9 and TRBJ2-1): DTGVSQNPRHKITKRGQNVTFRCDPISEHNRLYWYRQTLGQGPEFLTYFQNEAQLEKSRLLSDRFSAERPKGSFSTLEIQRTEQGDSAMYLCASSRTSGGRQPYNEQFFGPGTRLTVL.

V is TRBV7-6 and J is TRBJ1-5; the D gene is possibly TRBD1 (6 bases). The CDR3 spans 15 residues. V lost 2 bases, J lost 6 bases, and 14 bases lay in between. The germline V gene encodes CDR1 SGHVS and CDR2 FNYEAQ. CDR3 nucleotides: TGTGCCAGCAGCTTAACGGGGGGCAGGGGTCAGCCCCAGCATTTT. It specifies CASSLTGGRGQPQHF.

The rearrangement links TRBV5-1 to TRBJ2-2; TRBD2 might be the D (6 bases). V lost 4 bases and J 5 bases, leaving 18 bases between the germline ends. Germline V lookup: CDR1 SGHRS, CDR2 YFSETQ. There are 16 residues in the CDR3. DNA of the CDR3: TGCGCCAGCAGCCACGACCTAAGGGGAGGAACCGGGGAGCTGTTTTTT. Protein: CASSHDLRGGTGELFF.

This chain links TRBV5-4 with TRBJ2-2, with 7 bases that match TRBD2. Unmatched junction bases numbered 4, after V lost 3 bases and J lost 2 bases. Germline lookup yields CDR1 SGHNT and CDR2 YYREEE (reference sequence). The CDR3 length is 15 residues. The CDR3 region has the DNA TGTGCCAGCAGCTCCGGGACTACAAACACCGGGGAGCTGTTTTTT. This codes for CASSSGTTNTGELFF.

This clone turned up a few times. Mismatch with germline at one junction end may stem from a read error. The rearrangement links TRBV7-9 to TRBJ2-7; D might be TRBD1 (5 bases). The V gene's germline CDR1 is SEHNR and CDR2 FQNEAQ (reference sequence). This CDR3 spans 13 amino acids. The CDR3 region has the DNA TGTTCCAGCAGCCTGACAGTCATATACGAGCAGTACTTC. As protein: CSSSLTVIYEQYF.

The J gene is TRBJ2-3, the V gene TRBV5-5; D possibly corresponds to TRBD2 (7 bases). Trimming took off 3 bases at V and 4 bases at J, with 15 bases between the two ends. From germline, CDR1 is SGHKS and CDR2 YYEKEE (reference sequence). CDR3 length equals 15 residues. The DNA for the CDR3 is TGTGCCAGCAGCTCCCCGGGGGGCGCGGCAGATACGCAGTATTTT. Protein: CASSSPGGAADTQYF.

This clone is deemed medium-sized. J is TRBJ2-7 and V is TRBV28; maybe TRBD1 (5 bases). The CDR3 covers 14 residues. Germline V lookup: CDR1 MDHEN, CDR2 SYDVKM. Deletions cut 6 bases from V and 3 bases from J, with 15 bases between. The CDR3: CASSPLAGNYEQYF. For the CDR3, the DNA is TGTGCCAGCAGCCCCCTTGCAGGGAACTACGAGCAGTACTTC.

The chain has TRBV27 and TRBJ1-2; 7 nucleotides match TRBD1. The CDR3 sequence is 14 residues long. J was trimmed by 3 bases and V by 6 bases; bases with no gene match: 7. Germline V CDR1 and CDR2: MNHEY, SMNVEV (reference sequence). CDR3 in DNA: TGTGCCAGCAGGTTACTCGGACAGGACTATGGCTACACCTTC. Protein product: CASRLLGQDYGYTF.

The chain links TRBV5-8 to TRBJ1-2, with D possibly matching TRBD1 (5 bases). The CDR3 is made up of 15 amino acids. V lost 4 bases and J lost 4, with 17 bases in between. Germline-derived CDR1 and CDR2 are SGHTS and YDEGEE. The CDR3 DNA sequence: TGTGCCAGCAGCATCCGGGGGGGTGGACCCTATGGCTACACCTTC. The encoded protein is CASSIRGGGPYGYTF.

The genes are TRBV5-6 and TRBJ2-1; 10 nucleotides align to TRBD1. This CDR3 is 14 amino acids long. The germline V gene encodes CDR1 SGHDT and CDR2 YYEEEE. V was clipped by 5 bases and J by 7 bases; unmatched bases: 6. The CDR3 coding sequence is TGTGCCAGCAGTTGGACAGGGGGTGTAAATGAGCAGTTCTTC. This gives the protein CASSWTGGVNEQFF.

This chain connects TRBV30 to TRBJ2-3; 9 nucleotides agree with TRBD1. V was pared by 5 bases and J by 3 bases, with 6 bases of the junction left unmatched. The CDR3 is made up of 14 amino acids. Germline assignment: CDR1 GTSNPN and CDR2 SVGIG (reference sequence). DNA for the CDR3: TGTGCCTGGGACACAGGGGGCGGGACAGATACGCAGTATTTT. Protein: CAWDTGGGTDTQYF. The full variable domain, completed using reference TRBV30 and TRBJ2-3, is SQTIHQWPATLVQPVGSPLSLECTVEGTSNPNLYWYRQAAGRGLQLLFYSVGIGQISSEVPQNLSASRPQDRQFILSSKKLLLSDSGFYLCAWDTGGGTDTQYFGPGTRLTVL.

The chain links TRBV4-1 to TRBJ2-5, with a possible D match to TRBD2 (6 bases). In germline, CDR1 is MGHRA, CDR2 YSYEKL. Trimming shortened V by 5 bases and J by 4 bases, and 17 bases separated the two germline ends. The CDR3 covers 15 residues. CDR3 in DNA: TGCGCCAGCAGCTTAATGGGAGGCGGTATAGAGACCCAGTACTTC. This translates into CASSLMGGGIETQYF.

This chain links TRBV9 with TRBJ2-1; 9 nucleotides line up with TRBD1. The ends lost 3 bases at V and 8 bases at J; junction bases unmatched: 6. CDR3 size: 14 residues. From germline, CDR1 is SGDLS and CDR2 YYNGEE. CDR3 sequence reads: CASSAWTGADEQFF. CDR3 sequence (DNA): TGTGCCAGCAGCGCCTGGACAGGGGCCGATGAGCAGTTCTTC.

The chain carries TRBV7-9 and TRBJ1-2, with 8 positions matching TRBD1. Germline CDR1 and CDR2: SEHNR and FQNEAQ (reference sequence). V was clipped by 5 bases and J by 7 bases; unmatched bases: 12. This CDR3 is 15 amino acids long. CDR3 nucleotides: TGTGCCAGCAGCAATTCCGGGACAGGTCCTGCTGGCTACACCTTC. Protein: CASSNSGTGPAGYTF.

A few counts support this clone. The rearrangement joins TRBV6-5 to TRBJ1-6; D perhaps matches TRBD1 (5 bases). This CDR3 has 13 residues. The V and J ends lost 8 bases and 2 bases respectively, with 7 bases between them. Germline values: CDR1 MNHEY, CDR2 SVGAGI. Written as DNA, the CDR3 is TGTGCCAGCGGGGGGACCTATAATTCACCCCTCCACTTT. This gives the protein CASGGTYNSPLHF.

The chain recombines TRBV19 with TRBJ1-4; TRBD1 might be the D (6 bases). The CDR3 is made up of 14 amino acids. Per the germline V gene, CDR1 is LNHDA and CDR2 is SQIVND (reference sequence). Deletions cut 6 bases from V and 7 bases from J, with 15 bases between. The CDR3 bases are TGTGCCAGTAGAACCCCAGGGGTCCGTGAAAAACTGTTTTTT. This encodes CASRTPGVREKLFF.